This entry is about one T cell receptor beta chain. This CDR3 contains 14 residues. Trimming cost V 4 bases and J 0 bases, with 10 bases left between them. Germline CDR1 and CDR2: SGHRS and YFSETQ. Donors were healthy HIV-negative adults without recently reported acute infections or vaccinations. The run depth of the assay was deep. Here immunoSEQ multiplex PCR was the method, and the copy in TCRdb shows in-frame clones only, minus some. This sample has over a million clones; around 78% occur once, and the top ten carry 0.6% to 0.7%. This specimen comes from a study of shared clonotypes between healthy human individuals. Overall study: Each donor had three CD4 naive, three CD4 memory, two CD8 naive and one CD8 memory plate.

Input material: memory CD4+ T cells from PBMCs. The subset was: CD45RA-negative fraction. The rearrangement links TRBV5-1 to TRBJ1-2; TRBD1 might be the D (5 bases). The sequence was collected from a man younger than 35 in good health. Some clones in this sample may be carry-over from other donors' samples. The CDR3 bases are TGCGCCAGCAGCCCCGACAGCTCTAACTATGGCTACACCTTC. Translated, it gives CASSPDSSNYGYTF.